Following are 9 T cell receptor beta chains from one sample sequenced in a study of blood T cells in healthy people across ages. A sample-barcoded 5' primer and a J-beta primer mix were used in a second PCR of about 6 to 12 cycles. Each CDR3 protein gets one entry after TCRdb re-called the 5' RACE reads with MiXCR. The table includes fewer than 900,000 distinct CDR3 sequences, around 34% detected once. Sequencing used blood. The receptors were gathered from a man aged 18 to 35 in good health.

The chain has TRBV20-1 and TRBJ1-2, with D possibly matching TRBD1 (5 bases). V was cut by 6 bases and J by 4 bases, with 12 bases left in between. The CDR3 extends over 12 amino acids. CDR1 and CDR2 from the germline V gene are DFQATT and SNEGSKA (reference sequence). CDR3 in DNA: TGCAGTGCGCCCGGGACGTTCTATGGCTACACCTTC. This gives the protein CSAPGTFYGYTF.

As concerns this clonotype: Given a much more abundant clone one base away, this may be a read error. The V gene is TRBV7-3, the J gene TRBJ2-1; D is unresolved. Germline V gene sequence: CDR1 SGHTA, CDR2 FQGTGA. This CDR3 comprises 13 residues. Trimming removed 5 bases from V and 6 bases from J, with 11 bases in between. CDR3 sequence (DNA): TGTGCCAGCAGCCCCTACGAGACCAATGAGCAGTTCTTC. It codes for CASSPYETNEQFF.

The CDR3 loop is CSTSGLTETYEQYF. The CDR3 region has the DNA TGCAGCACCTCGGGACTTACGGAAACCTACGAGCAGTACTTC. This chain connects TRBV20-1 to TRBJ2-7; the D gene is possibly TRBD2 (6 bases). The V gene's germline CDR1 is DFQATT and CDR2 SNEGSKA (reference sequence). CDR3 length: 14 residues.

The chain uses TRBV12-3 or TRBV12-4 and TRBJ2-5; 10 nucleotides line up with TRBD2. The CDR3 loop spans 14 amino acids. V was pared by 3 bases and J by 10 bases, with 8 bases of the junction left unmatched. The CDR3 DNA sequence: TGTGCCAGCAGTTTTCGGACTAGCGGTCGTGACCAGTACTTC. Its translation is CASSFRTSGRDQYF.

The genes are TRBV10-2 and TRBJ2-5; maybe TRBD2 (6 bases). Matching the DNA end better, TRBJ2-7 makes the J call doubtful. Germline V lookup: CDR1 WSHSY, CDR2 SAAADI. The CDR3 runs to 14 residues. The CDR3 DNA sequence: TGCGCCAGCAGTGAACGGCGGGATAAGGGCGAGCAGTACTTC. It translates to CASSERRDKGEQYF.

The chain couples TRBV30 to TRBJ2-1; 7 bases align to TRBD2. Germline CDR1 is GTSNPN and CDR2 is SVGIG (reference sequence). V was pared by 0 bases and J by 15 bases, with 8 bases of the junction left unmatched. The CDR3 consists of 12 residues. The CDR3, as DNA: TGTGCCTGGAGTGTAATATGGGACTACCTGTTCTTC. It codes for CAWSVIWDYLFF.

This clonotype has a count of ten or more. The chain is built from TRBV7-3 and TRBJ2-1, with TRBD2 as a possible D gene (5 bases). The CDR3 is made up of 12 amino acids. Germline V gene lookup returns CDR1 SGHTA and CDR2 FQGTGA. Trimming removed 2 bases from V and 10 bases from J, with 9 bases in between. The CDR3 region is CASSLGGSEQFF. The CDR3 region has the DNA TGTGCCAGCAGCTTAGGAGGTTCGGAGCAGTTCTTC.

Notes on this clonotype: The junction departs from the called germline gene at one end, perhaps through a read error. The CDR3 DNA is TGTGCCGGCAGTAACCAAAACATTCAGTACTTC. It is translated as CAGSNQNIQYF. The rearrangement joins TRBV27 to TRBJ2-4, with D unclear. The germline gives CDR1 MNHEY, CDR2 SMNVEV (reference sequence). The CDR3 runs 11 residues.

As DNA, the CDR3 is TGCAGTGCTAGCGACAGGGGAGGCCAAGAGACCCAGTTCTTC. Its protein product is CSASDRGGQETQFF. The rearrangement uses TRBV20-1 and TRBJ2-5; TRBD1 matches 8 bases. The J call is doubtful: the DNA matches TRBJ2-1 better. CDR1 DFQATT and CDR2 SNEGSKA come from the germline V gene (reference sequence). This CDR3 has 14 residues.